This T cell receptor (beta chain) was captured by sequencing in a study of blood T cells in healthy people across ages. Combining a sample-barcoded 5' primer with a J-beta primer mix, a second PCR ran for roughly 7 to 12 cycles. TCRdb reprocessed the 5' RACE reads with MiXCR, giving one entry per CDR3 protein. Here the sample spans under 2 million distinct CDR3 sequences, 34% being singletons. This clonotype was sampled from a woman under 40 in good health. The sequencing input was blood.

CDR3 protein: CSARGQGLYGYTF. The CDR3 nucleotides read TGCAGTGCTAGGGGACAGGGCCTCTATGGCTACACCTTC. The chain employs TRBV20-1 and TRBJ1-2; 9 bases line up with TRBD1. The germline gives CDR1 DFQATT, CDR2 SNEGSKA (reference sequence). V dropped 3 bases and J dropped 4; count of bases not matched to a gene: 3. This CDR3 spans 13 amino acids.